This TCR beta chain was retrieved from a study of cytomegalovirus exposure and HLA in healthy donors. CDR1 and CDR2 (germline): SGHNT, YYREEE (reference sequence). The CDR3 totals 14 residues. The germline V and J ends were trimmed by 4 bases and 2 bases, with 10 bases remaining between them. As for this clone: What it binds is not known.

Researchers ran the PCR with 60 Vbeta and 13 Jbeta primers. Generated by immunoSEQ multiplex PCR, the TCRdb table keeps only in-frame clones and is missing some. Of more than 150,000 clones in the sample, roughly 82% were seen once. Study results and limitations: CMV antigen specificity of a few CMV-associated chains was confirmed in vitro. Some segments of the V type, notably TRBV6-2 and TRBV6-3, were excluded as indistinguishable.

Sequenced input: PBMCs. The source of this sequence is a woman aged 45-60 years in good health and CMV-seropositive. The chain recombines TRBV5-4 with TRBJ2-1, with D unresolved. DNA of the CDR3: TGTGCCAGCAGCGACGGAGATACCTACAATGAGCAGTTCTTC. Amino acid sequence: CASSDGDTYNEQFF.